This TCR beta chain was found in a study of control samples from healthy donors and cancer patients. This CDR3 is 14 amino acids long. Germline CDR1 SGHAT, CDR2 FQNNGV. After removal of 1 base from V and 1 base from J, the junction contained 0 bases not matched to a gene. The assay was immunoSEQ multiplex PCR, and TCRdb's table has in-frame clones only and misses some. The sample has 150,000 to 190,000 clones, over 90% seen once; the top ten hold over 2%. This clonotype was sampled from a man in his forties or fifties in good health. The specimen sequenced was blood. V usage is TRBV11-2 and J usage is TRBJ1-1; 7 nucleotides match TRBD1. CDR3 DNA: TGTGCCAGCAGCTTAGGGGACAGGAACACTGAAGCTTTCTTT. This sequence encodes CASSLGDRNTEAFF.